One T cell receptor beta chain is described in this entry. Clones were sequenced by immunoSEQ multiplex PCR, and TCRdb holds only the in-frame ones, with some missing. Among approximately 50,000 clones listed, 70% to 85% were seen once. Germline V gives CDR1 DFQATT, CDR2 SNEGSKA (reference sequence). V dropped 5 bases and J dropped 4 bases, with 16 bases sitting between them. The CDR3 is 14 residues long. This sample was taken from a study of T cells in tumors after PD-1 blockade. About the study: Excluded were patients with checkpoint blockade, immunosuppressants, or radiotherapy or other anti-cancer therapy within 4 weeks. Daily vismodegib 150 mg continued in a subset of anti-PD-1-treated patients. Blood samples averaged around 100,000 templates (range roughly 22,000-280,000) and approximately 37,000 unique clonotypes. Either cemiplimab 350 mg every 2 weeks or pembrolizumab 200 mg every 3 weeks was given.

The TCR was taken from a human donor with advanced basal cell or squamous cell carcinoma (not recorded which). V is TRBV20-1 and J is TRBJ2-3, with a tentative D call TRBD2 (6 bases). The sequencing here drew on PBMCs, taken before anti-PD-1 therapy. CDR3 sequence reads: CSAGAGSSPDTQYF. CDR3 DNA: TGCAGTGCTGGTGCGGGGAGTAGCCCAGATACGCAGTATTTT.